This entry describes one T cell receptor beta chain. This sample is part of a study of shared clonotypes between healthy human individuals. From germline, CDR1 is MNHNS and CDR2 SASEGT. Trimming stripped 7 bases from V and 2 bases from J, with 17 bases between. This CDR3 has 15 residues. Template for every sorted-subset replicate PCR totaled approximately 200 ng DNA, roughly 30,000 T cell genomes. The repertoire was sequenced with immunoSEQ multiplex PCR; TCRdb's copy has only in-frame clones and lacks some. Here the sample spans over a million clones, about four fifths being singletons. The sequenced sample was memory CD4+ T cells from PBMCs. Stated subset: CD45RA-negative fraction. This TCR derives from a man between 18 and 29 years old in good health. Some clones in this sample may be carry-over from other donors' samples. The J gene is TRBJ1-1, the V gene TRBV6-1, with unresolved D. CDR3 nucleotide sequence: TGTGCCAGCACTAAACCTTTAGGCACAAACACTGAAGCTTTCTTT. Residues: CASTKPLGTNTEAFF.